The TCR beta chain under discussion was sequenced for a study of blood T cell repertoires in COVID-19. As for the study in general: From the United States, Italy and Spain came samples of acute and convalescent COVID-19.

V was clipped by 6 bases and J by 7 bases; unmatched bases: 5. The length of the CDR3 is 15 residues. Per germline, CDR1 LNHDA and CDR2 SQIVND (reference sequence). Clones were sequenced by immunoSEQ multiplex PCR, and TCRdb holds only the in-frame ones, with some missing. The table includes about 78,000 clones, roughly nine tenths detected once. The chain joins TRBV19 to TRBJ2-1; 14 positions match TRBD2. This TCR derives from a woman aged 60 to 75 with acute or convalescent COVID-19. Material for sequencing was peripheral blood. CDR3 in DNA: TGTGCCAGTAGACCGGGACTAGCGGGGGTGAATGAGCAGTTCTTC. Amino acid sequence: CASRPGLAGVNEQFF.